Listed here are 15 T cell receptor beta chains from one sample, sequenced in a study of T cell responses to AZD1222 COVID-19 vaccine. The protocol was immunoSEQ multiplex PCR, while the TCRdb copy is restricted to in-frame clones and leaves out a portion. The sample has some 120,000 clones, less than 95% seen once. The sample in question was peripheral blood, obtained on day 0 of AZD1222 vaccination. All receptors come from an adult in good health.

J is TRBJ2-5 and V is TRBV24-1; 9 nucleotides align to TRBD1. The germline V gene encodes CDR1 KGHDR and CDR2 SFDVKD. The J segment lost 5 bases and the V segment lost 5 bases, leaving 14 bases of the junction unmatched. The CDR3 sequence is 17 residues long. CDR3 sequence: CATSVSAGTGLGETQYF. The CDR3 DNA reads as TGTGCCACCAGTGTATCGGCCGGGACAGGGCTAGGGGAGACCCAGTACTTC.

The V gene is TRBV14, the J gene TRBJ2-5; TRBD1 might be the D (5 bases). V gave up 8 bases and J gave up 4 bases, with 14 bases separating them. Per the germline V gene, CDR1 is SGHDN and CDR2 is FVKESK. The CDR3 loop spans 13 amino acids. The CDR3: CASGKWGRETQYF. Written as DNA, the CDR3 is TGTGCCAGCGGAAAATGGGGCAGAGAGACCCAGTACTTC.

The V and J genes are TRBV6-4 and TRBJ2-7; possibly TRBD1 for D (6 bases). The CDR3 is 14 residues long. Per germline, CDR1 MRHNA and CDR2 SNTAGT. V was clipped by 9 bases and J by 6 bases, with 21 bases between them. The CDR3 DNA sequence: TGTGCCAGAAGGACAGCCATGGGCTTTCTCGAGCAGTACTTC. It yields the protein CARRTAMGFLEQYF.

CDR3 coding DNA: TGTGCCAGCAGCAAAGGCCCAGCGGGAGGGGCCTACGAGCAGTACTTC. Its protein is CASSKGPAGGAYEQYF. V and J are TRBV7-2 and TRBJ2-7, with 10 bases identical to TRBD2. The CDR3 length is 16 residues. Germline CDR1 SGHTA, CDR2 FQGNSA. After removal of 5 bases from V and 2 bases from J, the junction contained 9 bases not matched to a gene.

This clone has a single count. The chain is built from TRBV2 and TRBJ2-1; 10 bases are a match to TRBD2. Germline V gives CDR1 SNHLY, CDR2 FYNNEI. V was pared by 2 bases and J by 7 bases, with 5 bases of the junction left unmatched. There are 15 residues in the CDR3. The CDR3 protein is CASSEYSGRRNEQFF. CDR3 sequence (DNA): TGTGCCAGCAGTGAATATAGCGGGAGGAGGAATGAGCAGTTCTTC. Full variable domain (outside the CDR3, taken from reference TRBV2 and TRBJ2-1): EPEVTQTPSHQVTQMGQEVILRCVPISNHLYFYWYRQILGQKVEFLVSFYNNEISEKSEIFDDQFSVERPDGSNFTLKIRSTKLEDSAMYFCASSEYSGRRNEQFFGPGTRLTVL.

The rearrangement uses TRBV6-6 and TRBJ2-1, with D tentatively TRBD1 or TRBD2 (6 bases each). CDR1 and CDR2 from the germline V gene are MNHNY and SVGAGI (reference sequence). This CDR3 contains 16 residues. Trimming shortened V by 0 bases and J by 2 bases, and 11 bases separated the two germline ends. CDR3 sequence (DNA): TGTGCCAGCAGTTACTCGAGAGGGGGGACCTACAATGAGCAGTTCTTC. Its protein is CASSYSRGGTYNEQFF.

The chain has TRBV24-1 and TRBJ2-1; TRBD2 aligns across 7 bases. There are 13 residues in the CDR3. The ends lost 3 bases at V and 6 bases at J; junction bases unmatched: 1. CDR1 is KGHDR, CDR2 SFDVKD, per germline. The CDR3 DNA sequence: TGTGCCACCAGTGATAGCGGGATCAATGAGCAGTTCTTC. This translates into CATSDSGINEQFF.

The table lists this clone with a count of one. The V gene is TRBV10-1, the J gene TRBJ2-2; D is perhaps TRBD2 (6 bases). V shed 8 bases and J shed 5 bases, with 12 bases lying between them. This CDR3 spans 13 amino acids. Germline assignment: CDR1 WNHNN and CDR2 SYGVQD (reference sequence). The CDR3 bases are TGCGCCAGCGGCTTTCGGGGGACCGGGGAGCTGTTTTTT. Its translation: CASGFRGTGELFF.

This CDR3 reads CASSLRGLGVYGYTF. CDR3 DNA sequence: TGTGCCAGCAGTTTACGGGGGTTAGGTGTCTATGGCTACACCTTC. This chain uses TRBV27 with TRBJ1-2, with D tentatively TRBD1 (5 bases). V lost 2 bases to trimming and J lost 4 bases, with 14 bases between them. Per germline, CDR1 MNHEY and CDR2 SMNVEV (reference sequence). The CDR3 loop spans 15 amino acids.

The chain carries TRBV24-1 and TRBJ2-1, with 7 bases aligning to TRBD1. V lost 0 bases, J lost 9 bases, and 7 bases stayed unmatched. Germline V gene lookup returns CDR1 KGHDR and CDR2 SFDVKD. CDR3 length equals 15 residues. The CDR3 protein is CATSDLNRGNAEQFF. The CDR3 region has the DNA TGTGCCACCAGTGATTTGAACAGGGGAAATGCTGAGCAGTTCTTC.

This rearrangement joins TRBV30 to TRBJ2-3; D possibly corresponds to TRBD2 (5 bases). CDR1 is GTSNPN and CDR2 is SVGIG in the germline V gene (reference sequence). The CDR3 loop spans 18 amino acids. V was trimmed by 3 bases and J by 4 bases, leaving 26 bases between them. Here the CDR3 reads CAWSPLGIFPKSADTQYF. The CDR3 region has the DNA TGTGCCTGGAGCCCCCTCGGGATCTTCCCCAAGAGCGCAGATACGCAGTATTTT.

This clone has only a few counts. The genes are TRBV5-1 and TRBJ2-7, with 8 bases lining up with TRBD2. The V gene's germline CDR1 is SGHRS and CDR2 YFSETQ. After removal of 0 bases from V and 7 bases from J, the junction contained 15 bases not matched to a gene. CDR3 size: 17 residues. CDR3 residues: CASSLADSTSGFREQYF. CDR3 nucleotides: TGCGCCAGCAGCTTGGCAGACTCTACTAGCGGATTTAGAGAGCAGTACTTC.

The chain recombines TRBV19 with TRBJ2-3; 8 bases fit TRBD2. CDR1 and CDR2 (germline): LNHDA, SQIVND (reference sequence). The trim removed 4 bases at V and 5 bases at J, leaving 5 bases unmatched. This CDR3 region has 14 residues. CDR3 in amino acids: CASSNGLAVDTQYF. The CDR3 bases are TGTGCCAGTAGTAATGGACTAGCCGTAGATACGCAGTATTTT.

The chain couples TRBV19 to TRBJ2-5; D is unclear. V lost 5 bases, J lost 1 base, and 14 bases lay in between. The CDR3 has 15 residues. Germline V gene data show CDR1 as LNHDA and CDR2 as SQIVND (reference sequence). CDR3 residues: CASSRKAGSQETQYF. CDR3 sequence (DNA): TGTGCCAGTAGTCGCAAAGCCGGTTCCCAAGAGACCCAGTACTTC. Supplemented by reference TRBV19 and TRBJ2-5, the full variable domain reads DGGITQSPKYLFRKEGQNVTLSCEQNLNHDAMYWYRQDPGQGLRLIYYSQIVNDFQKGDIAEGYSVSREKKESFPLTVTSAQKNPTAFYLCASSRKAGSQETQYFGPGTRLLVL.

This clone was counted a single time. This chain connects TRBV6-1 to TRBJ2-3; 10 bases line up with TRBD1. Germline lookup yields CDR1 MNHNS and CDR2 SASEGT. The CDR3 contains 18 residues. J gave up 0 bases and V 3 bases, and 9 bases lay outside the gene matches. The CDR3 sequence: CASSDPGQGVSSTDTQYF. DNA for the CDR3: TGTGCCAGCAGTGACCCCGGACAGGGGGTTTCTAGCACAGATACGCAGTATTTT.